A single sample is the source of the 5 T cell receptor beta chains below, sequenced in a study of shared T cell receptors in the human thymus. This table comes from immunoSEQ multiplex PCR, and its TCRdb copy is limited to in-frame clones, with some not included. The table has 650,000 to 950,000 clones, 80% to 90% seen once. These same records also appear under a second study, on human thymus T cells.

The sequencing input was thymocytes. The origin of the receptors is a girl under three years old with a congenital heart defect.

The V call is TRBV5-4, the J call TRBJ1-2; D ambiguous. The CDR3 contains 17 residues. V was clipped by 3 bases and J by 7 bases, with 25 bases between them. Germline V gene sequence: CDR1 SGHNT, CDR2 YYREEE (reference sequence). The CDR3 nucleotides are TGTGCCAGCAGCTCGGAATCGACGGAGATCGGTTTTCGTGGCTACACCTTC. Translated: CASSSESTEIGFRGYTF.

The genes are TRBV4-3 and TRBJ1-2; D might be TRBD1 (5 bases). V lost 1 base and J lost 6, with 21 bases in between. This CDR3 comprises 17 residues. CDR1 is LGHNA and CDR2 is YSLEER in the germline V gene. CDR3 region: CASSQGYGTPLGHGYTF. The CDR3 DNA reads TGCGCCAGCAGCCAAGGATACGGGACTCCTCTGGGACATGGCTACACCTTC.

The rearrangement links TRBV7-3 to TRBJ2-1; perhaps TRBD2 as D (5 bases). Between the trimmed V and J ends, which lost 2 bases and 5 bases, there was a span of 13 bases. The CDR3 is 15 residues long. The V gene's germline CDR1 is SGHTA and CDR2 FQGTGA. CDR3 sequence: CASSLEGRLDNEQFF. CDR3 sequence (DNA): TGTGCCAGCAGCTTAGAAGGGAGACTCGACAATGAGCAGTTCTTC. Filled out from reference TRBV7-3 and TRBJ2-1, the complete variable domain reads GAGVSQTPSNKVTEKGKYVELRCDPISGHTALYWYRQSLGQGPEFLIYFQGTGAADDSGLPNDRFFAVRPEGSVSTLKIQRTERGDSAVYLCASSLEGRLDNEQFFGPGTRLTVL.

The V and J genes are TRBV9 and TRBJ1-2, with 9 bases lining up with TRBD1. Germline V lookup: CDR1 SGDLS, CDR2 YYNGEE. The J segment lost 7 bases and the V segment lost 4 bases, leaving 14 bases of the junction unmatched. CDR3 size: 16 residues. The CDR3 sequence: CASSPHPPGQGGGYTF. The CDR3 nucleotides are TGTGCCAGCAGCCCCCACCCCCCGGGACAGGGTGGTGGCTACACCTTC.

The gene calls are TRBV5-1 and TRBJ1-2; TRBD1 agrees at 7 bases. V was pared by 3 bases and J by 7 bases, with 9 bases of the junction left unmatched. Per germline, CDR1 SGHRS and CDR2 YFSETQ. The CDR3 has 14 amino acids. Written as DNA, the CDR3 is TGCGCCAGCAGCTCCGACAGGGCGGTAGGTGGCTACACCTTC. It specifies CASSSDRAVGGYTF. The full variable domain, its missing parts supplied by reference TRBV5-1 and TRBJ1-2, is KAGVTQTPRYLIKTRGQQVTLSCSPISGHRSVSWYQQTPGQGLQFLFEYFSETQRNKGNFPGRFSGRQFSNSRSEMNVSTLELGDSALYLCASSSDRAVGGYTFGSGTRLTVV.